Listed below are T cell receptor beta chains from one sample, sequenced in a study of OX40 agonist ivuxolimab in advanced cancers. Produced via immunoSEQ multiplex PCR; TCRdb's table is partial and in-frame only. The sample has 7,000 or so clones; around three quarters are singletons. Sequencing used CD4+ or CD8+ T cells sorted from blood, obtained in a trial of the OX40 agonist ivuxolimab. The source is an adult with an advanced solid tumor such as melanoma, head and neck, liver or kidney cancer. The CDR3 runs from the conserved cysteine through the conserved F or W. A D gene is named only where the DNA matches it firmly. The size of a clone is reported for some rows only, either as once, few or many, or as a class for expanded clones.

v_call	clone_size	d_call	j_call	cdr3_nt	cdr3_aa
TRBV25-1	once	.	TRBJ2-1	TGTGCCAGCAGTAGGGCCTACAATGAGCAGTTCTTC	CASSRAYNEQFF
TRBV5-4	.	.	TRBJ1-2	TGTGCCAGCAGGGCTAACTATGGCTACACCTTC	CASRANYGYTF
TRBV10-3	medium-sized	TRBD2	TRBJ2-7	TGTGCCATCAGTGACCGAACTAGCGGGAGTTCGTACGAGCAGTACTTC	CAISDRTSGSSYEQYF
TRBV30	.	TRBD1	TRBJ2-7	TGTGCCTGGAGTGGGACAGGGGCAGTTAGTTCCTACGAGCAGTACTTC	CAWSGTGAVSSYEQYF
TRBV5-4	.	TRBD1	TRBJ2-7	TGTGCCAGCAGCGACCCGGGACAGGGCTTTTTGGGCGAGCAGTACTTC	CASSDPGQGFLGEQYF
TRBV29-1	.	TRBD1	TRBJ2-7	TGCAGCGTTGAATCCGATGGGACAGGGCAGTACTTC	CSVESDGTGQYF
TRBV6-5	.	.	TRBJ2-3	TGTGCCAGCAGACCCACTAGGGAAGTGGCAGATACGCAGTATTTT	CASRPTREVADTQYF
TRBV21-1	.	.	TRBJ2-1	TGTGCCAGCACCCCCCCGGGAAGCGGGAATAACAATGAGCAGTTCTTC	CASTPPGSGNNNEQFF
TRBV6-5	few	.	TRBJ1-1	TGTGCCAGCAGCCGACACACTGAAGCTTTCTTT	CASSRHTEAFF
TRBV2	.	.	TRBJ2-5	TGTGCCAGCAGTGCATTACCGAGAGAGCAGTACTTC	CASSALPREQYF
TRBV2	.	.	TRBJ1-4	TGTGCCAGCAGGGACAGTAAAGGCATGTTTTTT	CASRDSKGMFF
TRBV28	.	.	TRBJ1-1	TGTGCCAGCAGCCGGGGGGCGAACACTGAAGCTTTCTTT	CASSRGANTEAFF
TRBV5-1	.	.	TRBJ2-1	TGCGCCAGCAGCACATTTGGTGAGGGCCCTCGTCTTCTTAGCTCCTACAATGAGCAGTTCTTC	CASSTFGEGPRLLSSYNEQFF
TRBV10-3	.	.	TRBJ1-2	TGTGCCATCAGTGAGTCCGGGGGGCGACTATATGGCTACACCTTC	CAISESGGRLYGYTF
TRBV2	.	TRBD1	TRBJ1-4	TGTGCCAGCAGCCAGGACAGGGGGCAAGAAAAACTGTTTTTT	CASSQDRGQEKLFF
TRBV5-5	once	TRBD2	TRBJ2-5	TGTGCCAGCAGCCCCGGACTAGCGGGAGCTCTTGAGACCCAGTACTTC	CASSPGLAGALETQYF
TRBV11-2	.	.	TRBJ2-5	TGTGCCAGCAGCCAAGGGACGGGTTGGAACCAAGAGACCCAGTACTTC	CASSQGTGWNQETQYF
TRBV29-1	.	.	TRBJ1-4	TGCAGCGTTGGACAGATTAGTGAAAAACTGTTTTTT	CSVGQISEKLFF
TRBV5-5	.	.	TRBJ2-1	TGTGCCAGCAGCTTGAAAGCGGACTCCTACAATGAGCAGTTCTTC	CASSLKADSYNEQFF
TRBV27	.	.	TRBJ2-7	TGTGCCAGCATGCATCAGGGGTACGAGCAGTACTTC	CASMHQGYEQYF
TRBV7-8	.	.	TRBJ2-3	TGTGCCAGCAGCTCGACCTCTGGATGGCGGATACCCCCAAGCACAGATACGCAGTATTTT	CASSSTSGWRIPPSTDTQYF
TRBV5-1	few	TRBD1	TRBJ1-2	TGCGCCAGCAGCTCCCGGACAGGGCTAAACTATGGCTACACCTTC	CASSSRTGLNYGYTF
TRBV5-1	.	.	TRBJ1-1	TGCGCCAGCAGCGCGGACAGCTTCATGAACACTGAAGCTTTCTTT	CASSADSFMNTEAFF
TRBV7-9	few	TRBD2	TRBJ2-5	TGTGCCAGCAGCTTACGCGGGGGAAGCCAAGAGACCCAGTACTTC	CASSLRGGSQETQYF
TRBV30	once	TRBD2	TRBJ2-1	TGTGCCTGGAAAGGGGAGGCTAGCGGGAGGGCTATCAACTACAATGAGCAGTTCTTC	CAWKGEASGRAINYNEQFF
TRBV6-6	.	.	TRBJ1-5	TGTGCCAGCAGTTCCGGGAATAGCAATCAGCCCCAGCATTTT	CASSSGNSNQPQHF
TRBV9	.	.	TRBJ1-2	TGTGCCAGCAGCGTAGGGGACACTTCCTATGGCTACACCTTC	CASSVGDTSYGYTF
TRBV2	.	TRBD1	TRBJ2-1	TGTGCCAGCTCATCCGGGACAGCGAGCTCCTACAATGAGCAGTTCTTC	CASSSGTASSYNEQFF
TRBV4-1	.	TRBD1	TRBJ1-2	TGCGCCAGCAGCAGACGGGGACAGGCCCTGAGTGGCTACACCTTC	CASSRRGQALSGYTF
TRBV19	.	.	TRBJ1-5	TGTGCCAGTAGTATCCGGATGGGCACTACGAGTGGCAATCAGCCCCAGCATTTT	CASSIRMGTTSGNQPQHF
TRBV18	.	TRBD2	TRBJ2-1	TGTGCCAGCTCACCACCCGGGACTAGCGGGAACAATGAGCAGTTCTTC	CASSPPGTSGNNEQFF
TRBV2	few	.	TRBJ2-4	TGTGCCAGGGGAAGGAGGGAAGCCAAAAACATTCAGTACTTC	CARGRREAKNIQYF
TRBV11-2	.	TRBD2	TRBJ2-1	TGTGCCAGCTACTTAGCGGGAGCCTCGTACAATGAGCAGTTCTTC	CASYLAGASYNEQFF
TRBV7-2	.	.	TRBJ2-3	TGTGCCAGCAGCTTAGACACAGATACGCAGTATTTT	CASSLDTDTQYF
TRBV6-5	.	.	TRBJ2-7	TGTGCCAGCGGCTTAAGCGGGTACTTC	CASGLSGYF
TRBV6-4	.	.	TRBJ2-2	TGTGCCAGCAGTGATAGCTTCACCGGGGAGCTGTTTTTT	CASSDSFTGELFF
TRBV7-2	few	.	TRBJ1-2	TGTGCCAGCAGCTTAGATCGGTCGGGGGCTTACTATGGCTACACCTTC	CASSLDRSGAYYGYTF
TRBV5-1	medium-sized	.	TRBJ2-1	TGCGCCAGCAGCTCCTCCTCCTACAATGAGCAGTTCTTC	CASSSSSYNEQFF
TRBV9	.	TRBD1	TRBJ2-2	TGTGCCAGCAGCCCTCGGACAGGGGTCACCGGGGAGCTGTTTTTT	CASSPRTGVTGELFF
TRBV9	.	TRBD2	TRBJ2-1	TGTGCCAGCAGCCTTGATAGCGGGAGGGGGTACAATGAGCAGTTCTTC	CASSLDSGRGYNEQFF